This TCR beta chain was profiled in a study of T cells in Graves' hyperthyroidism and ophthalmopathy (dated by TCRdb to the late 2010s). Context from the whole study: Peripheral blood was sampled at the time of initial diagnosis, prior to any treatment. To identify distinguishing TCR V-J signatures, a discovery cohort of 100 patients was used, comprising 40 to 45 with Graves' ophthalmopathy and 57 with stable Graves' hyperthyroidism. Whether ophthalmopathy could be predicted prospectively was tested in an independent validation cohort made up of approximately 19 hyperthyroidism patients plus 17 patients who later progressed to ophthalmopathy. For training and testing, the 100 or so patients in the discovery cohort were randomly divided in a 7:3 ratio. In six Graves' hyperthyroidism patients, the study also compared T-cell repertoires from thyroid tissue with T-cell repertoires from blood. After sampling, hyperthyroidism patients received methimazole starting at 30 mg daily, and ophthalmopathy patients received high-dose intravenous methylprednisolone. According to the paper, TCR Vbeta CDR3 sequencing was carried out on some 140 peripheral blood samples, which came from more than 40 ophthalmopathy, under 80 hyperthyroidism and roughly 17 progressor patients.

Graves' hyperthyroidism was defined as stable when no progression to ophthalmopathy occurred over 18 months of follow-up. Hyperthyroidism patients were newly diagnosed, had a disease duration of under 2 months, and were aged 18 to 65 years. Patients with uncontrolled infections, other autoimmune diseases, pregnancy or lactation were excluded. Diagnoses relied on clinical symptoms, serum thyroxine and TRAb, thyroid ultrasound and orbital computed tomography. PBMCs were separated from about 10 ml of fresh peripheral blood using Ficoll-Paque density gradient centrifugation. Trizol reagent was used to extract total RNA, and RNA quality was then checked on an Agilent 2100 Bioanalyzer. The TCR beta CDR3 regions were amplified from the RNA transcripts. A first-round RT-PCR of the TCR CDR3 used the HTBI primer set with the Qiagen OneStep RT-PCR kit. A second multiplex PCR round built the libraries, followed by size selection and purification. Libraries were sequenced paired-end with 100 bp reads on an Illumina HiSeq2000. For the original study's pipeline: SOAPnuke was used to process the raw data, with reads discarded if the reads contained adapters or uncalled bases, had a mean Phred below 15, or lacked an exact constant-primer or identifier match. COPE v1.2.5 was used to merge high-quality paired reads, and clonotypes were defined as unique nucleotide sequences. MiTCR v1.1 was used to align the clonotypes against IMGT TRBV, TRBD and TRBJ reference segments. The analysis included only V-J combinations with a frequency above 0.0001, which together covered approximately 99% of the repertoires. A TCS score was defined as the ratio between F50 (clonal expansion) and ExV (chaos), using BLOSUM62-based TCRdist between CDR3 peptides within each V-J. Welch's t-statistics and random forest reduced around 510 V-J features to 10 to 15, which were used in a naive Bayes classifier (R e1071). The raw public data were reprocessed by TCRdb itself: fastp quality trimming at Q25, MiXCR clonotype calling, in-frame beta chains only. Every entry covers one CDR3 protein and lists the most common genes and DNA from its rows. These V and J calls are TCRdb output, not the study's own analysis. The sample table records some 720,000 distinct CDR3 sequences; around 15% of these occur just once. The biggest ten clones account for roughly 8% of the sample.

Overall study results and their limits: In validation, progression to ophthalmopathy was predicted by the model with nearly 71% sensitivity and nearly 75% specificity, a median of approximately 6.5 months before onset. Blood samples also contained most of the expanded thyroid clonotypes (frequency above 0.001), which suggests that blood repertoires may reflect thyroid immune responses. No statistical method was used to fix the sample size in advance, and group allocation was not hidden from the investigators. A model built on a 13 V-J signature distinguished ophthalmopathy from stable hyperthyroidism, reaching 87.88% sensitivity and about 81% specificity in cross-validation and 80%/75% in testing.

The V end loses 3 bases and the J end loses 1 base, and a stretch of 16 bases separates them. The germline V gene gives CDR1 as WSHSY and CDR2 as SAAADI. From cysteine to phenylalanine, the CDR3 is 17 amino acids long. Only the CDR3 portion is preserved as DNA: 51 bases, with reading frame beginning at the first base. About this clonotype itself: Which antigen it targets is not known. No base quality values were provided; no much bigger clone lies one nucleotide off.

Sequencing was carried out using blood. Here the chain combines TRBV10-2 and TRBJ1-3; TRBD1 is perhaps the D gene, given 6 matching bases. The clonotype was recovered from a man in his late teens or twenties with Graves' hyperthyroidism. The CDR3 reads as follows: CASSDFLIRGSGNTIYF. The DNA sequence is TGCGCCAGCAGTGACTTTCTAATAAGGGGGTCTGGAAACACCATATATTTT.